This T cell receptor beta chain emerged from a study of T-cell reconstitution after alpha-beta-depleted transplantation in children. CDR3 size: 16 residues. V gave up 7 bases and J gave up 6 bases, with 21 bases separating them. In germline, CDR1 is MNHEY, CDR2 SMNVEV (reference sequence). Construction of the TCRbeta library involved unique molecular identifiers. TCRdb independently ran MiXCR on the PCR reads; one entry per CDR3 protein. The sample records some 78,000 distinct CDR3 sequences, 13% to 15% being singletons. Study findings and constraints: When one year had passed after transplant, most T-cell counts and diversity came from newly produced T cells. The origin of alpha-beta T cells about two months after transplant was reportedly several hundred expanded graft clones.

This clonotype was counted between two and nine times. The antigen is not known. The sample here was PBMCs, mostly from graft donor cells, taken 180 days after TCRalphabeta/CD19-depleted stem cell transplant. The receptor comes from a male patient between 2 and 10 years old who had a stem cell transplant for acute lymphoblastic leukemia, so the T cells may come from the graft donor. The V call is TRBV27, the J call TRBJ2-2; the D gene is possibly TRBD2 (5 bases). CDR3 DNA: TGTGCCAGCATGAGAAGACAACCACTGGAGGCCGGGGAGCTGTTTTTT. Its protein product is CASMRRQPLEAGELFF.